These 8 T cell receptor beta chains originate from one sample sequenced in a study of CD8 T cells in ankylosing spondylitis. One entry per CDR3 protein, called by TCRdb with MiXCR from the 5' RACE reads. The data hold more than 150,000 distinct CDR3 sequences, with around a sixth observed a single time. Sample: blood, either unsorted or a sorted T cell fraction (not recorded which). The receptors derive from a male donor between 5 and 29 years old with ankylosing spondylitis or in good health (not recorded which).

This clonotype was detected many times. The J gene is TRBJ2-3, the V gene TRBV7-9; perhaps TRBD2 as D (6 bases). The CDR3 has 18 residues. Looked up from germline, CDR1 is SEHNR and CDR2 is FQNEAQ (reference sequence). With 5 bases removed from V and 4 bases from J, the gap between germline ends came to 25 bases. Here the CDR3 reads CASSPRGAPPRSPDTQYF. The CDR3 DNA sequence: TGTGCCAGCAGCCCTCGCGGGGCTCCGCCTCGCAGCCCAGATACGCAGTATTTT.

This clonotype was picked up many times. This sequence joins TRBV15 and TRBJ2-1; a weak D match, TRBD2 (5 bases). Trimming removed 0 bases at V and 7 bases at J, with 13 bases between. Germline assignment: CDR1 LNHNV and CDR2 YYDKDF (reference sequence). The CDR3 has 15 amino acids. CDR3 bases: TGTGCCACCAGCAGAGATCCTGGACCGGGGAATGAGCAGTTCTTC. It is translated as CATSRDPGPGNEQFF.

This clonotype was counted ten times or more. V usage is TRBV6-2 or TRBV6-3 and J usage is TRBJ1-1; D perhaps matches TRBD1 (6 bases). Trimming removed 6 bases from V and 1 base from J, with 15 bases in between. The length of the CDR3 is 15 residues. CDR1 and CDR2 from the germline V gene are MNHEY and SVGEGT. CDR3 sequence (DNA): TGTGCCAGCAGCCTAAGGACAGAGACGAACACTGAAGCTTTCTTT. It translates to CASSLRTETNTEAFF.

There are many counts of this clonotype. V usage is TRBV3-1 and J usage is TRBJ2-5; D possibly matches TRBD1 or TRBD2 (5 bases each). The CDR3 sequence is 15 residues long. Germline V gives CDR1 LGHDT, CDR2 YNNKEL (reference sequence). Trimming cost V 0 bases and J 2 bases, with 10 bases left between them. CDR3 sequence: CASSQDPGLQETQYF. CDR3 sequence (DNA): TGTGCCAGCAGCCAAGATCCGGGGCTACAAGAGACCCAGTACTTC.

This clonotype has more than one count but fewer than ten. This chain joins TRBV29-1 and TRBJ2-5; 10 nucleotides align to TRBD2. V shed 8 bases and J 5 bases; nucleotides not matched to a gene: 5. The CDR3 runs to 12 residues. The germline V gene encodes CDR1 SQVTM and CDR2 ANQGSEA. CDR3 amino acids: CSILAGEETQYF. The CDR3 nucleotides read TGCAGCATTCTAGCGGGAGAGGAGACCCAGTACTTC. The whole variable domain, remainder taken from reference TRBV29-1 and TRBJ2-5, is SAVISQKPSRDICQRGTSLTIQCQVDSQVTMMFWYRQQPGQSLTLIATANQGSEATYESGFVIDKFPISRPNLTFSTLTVSNMSPEDSSIYLCSILAGEETQYFGPGTRLLVL.

There are many counts of this clonotype. CDR3 DNA: TGTGCCAGCAGCTTCGACAGGGGTGGGGAGACCCAGTACTTC. Protein sequence: CASSFDRGGETQYF. J is TRBJ2-5 and V is TRBV11-2; 8 bases map to TRBD1. Germline V gives CDR1 SGHAT, CDR2 FQNNGV. The ends lost 3 bases at V and 5 bases at J; junction bases unmatched: 5. This CDR3 has 14 residues.

This clonotype was detected ten times or more. CDR3 bases: TGCAGTGCTAGAGATCGGACTAGCGGGAGTTACGAGCAGTACTTC. Its translation: CSARDRTSGSYEQYF. The chain joins TRBV20-1 to TRBJ2-7; TRBD2 aligns across 13 bases. CDR1 and CDR2 from the germline V gene are DFQATT and SNEGSKA (reference sequence). The CDR3 loop spans 15 amino acids. V lost 0 bases, J lost 4 bases, and 3 bases stayed unmatched.

With respect to this clonotype: The junction departs from the called germline gene at one end, perhaps through a read error. The CDR3 protein is CGSSQHRGDSNTGELFF. The DNA for the CDR3 is TGTGGCAGCAGCCAACACAGGGGGGACTCGAACACCGGGGAGCTGTTTTTT. This rearrangement joins TRBV4-2 to TRBJ2-2; 8 nucleotides align to TRBD1. The germline V gene has CDR1 LGHNA and CDR2 YNFKEQ. This CDR3 spans 17 amino acids.